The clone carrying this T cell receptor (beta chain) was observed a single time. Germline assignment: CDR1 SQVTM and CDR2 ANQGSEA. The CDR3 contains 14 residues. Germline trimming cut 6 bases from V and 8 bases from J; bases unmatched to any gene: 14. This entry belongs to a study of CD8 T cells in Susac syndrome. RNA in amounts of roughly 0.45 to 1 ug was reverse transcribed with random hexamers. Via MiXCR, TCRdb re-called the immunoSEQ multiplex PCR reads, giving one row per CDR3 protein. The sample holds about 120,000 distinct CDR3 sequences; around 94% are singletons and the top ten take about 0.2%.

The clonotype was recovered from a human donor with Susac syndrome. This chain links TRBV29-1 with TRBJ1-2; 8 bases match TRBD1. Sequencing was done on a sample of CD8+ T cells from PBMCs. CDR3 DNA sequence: TGCAGCGTCAGACAGGGGTTCGGCCTCGACGGCTACACCTTC. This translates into CSVRQGFGLDGYTF.